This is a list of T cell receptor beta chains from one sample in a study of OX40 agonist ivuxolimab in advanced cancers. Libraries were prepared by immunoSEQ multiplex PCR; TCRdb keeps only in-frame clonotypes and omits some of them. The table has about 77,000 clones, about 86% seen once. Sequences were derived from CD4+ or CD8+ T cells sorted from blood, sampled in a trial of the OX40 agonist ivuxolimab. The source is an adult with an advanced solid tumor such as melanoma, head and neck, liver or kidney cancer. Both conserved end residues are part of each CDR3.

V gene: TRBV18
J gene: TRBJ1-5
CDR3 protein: CASSPGQYSNQPQHF

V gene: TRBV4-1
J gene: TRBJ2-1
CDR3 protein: CASSQESGSTYEQFF

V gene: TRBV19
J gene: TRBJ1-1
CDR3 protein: CASRYRGQDTEAFF

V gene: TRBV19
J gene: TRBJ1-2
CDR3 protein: CASSDETGIYGYTF

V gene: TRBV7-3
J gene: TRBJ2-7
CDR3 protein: CASSFNRGDEQYF

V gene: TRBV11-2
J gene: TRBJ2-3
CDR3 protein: CASSPSATKDTQYF

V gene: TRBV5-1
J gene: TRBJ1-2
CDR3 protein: CASSVDSSGGYTF

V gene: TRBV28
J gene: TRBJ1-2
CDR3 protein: CASRSGGANYGYTF

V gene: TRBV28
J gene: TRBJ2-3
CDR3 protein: CASIAWSGGTDTQYF

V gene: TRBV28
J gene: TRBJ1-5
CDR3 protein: CASSLTGGGQPQHF

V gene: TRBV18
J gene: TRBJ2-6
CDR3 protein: CASSPGQGLTFGANVLTF

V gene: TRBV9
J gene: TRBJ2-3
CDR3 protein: CASSEGPQGSTDTQYF

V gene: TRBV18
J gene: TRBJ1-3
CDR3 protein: CASSRLDRGSGNTIYF

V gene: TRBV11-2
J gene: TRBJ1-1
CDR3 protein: CASSLDMGRGAFF

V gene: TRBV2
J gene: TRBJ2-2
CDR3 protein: CARDRDRNTGELFF

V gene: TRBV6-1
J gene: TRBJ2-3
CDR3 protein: CASSLYGTDTQYF

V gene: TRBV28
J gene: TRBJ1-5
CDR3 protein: CASSPSWAGSNQPQHF

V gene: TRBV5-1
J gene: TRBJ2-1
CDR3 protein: CASSRGQGSYNEQFF

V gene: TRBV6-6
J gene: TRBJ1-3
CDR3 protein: CASSYLVTGNTIYF

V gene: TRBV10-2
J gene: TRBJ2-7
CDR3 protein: CASSAQYEQYF